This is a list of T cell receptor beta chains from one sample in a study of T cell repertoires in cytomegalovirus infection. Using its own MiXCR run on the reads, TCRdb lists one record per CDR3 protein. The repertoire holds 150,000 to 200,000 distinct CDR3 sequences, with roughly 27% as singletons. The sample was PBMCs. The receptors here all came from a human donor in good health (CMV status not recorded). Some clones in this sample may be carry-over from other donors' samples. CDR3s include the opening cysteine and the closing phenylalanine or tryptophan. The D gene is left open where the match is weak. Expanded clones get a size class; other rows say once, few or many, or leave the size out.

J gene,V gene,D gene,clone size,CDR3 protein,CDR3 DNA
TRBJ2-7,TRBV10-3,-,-,CAISESGRSAYEQYF,TGTGCCATCAGTGAGTCGGGCAGGTCGGCGTACGAGCAGTACTTC
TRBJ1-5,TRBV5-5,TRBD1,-,CASSFTDRGNQPQHF,TGTGCCAGCAGCTTTACAGACAGGGGCAATCAGCCCCAGCATTTT
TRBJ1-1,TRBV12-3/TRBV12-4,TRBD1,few,CASALYRGQSEAFF,TGTGCCAGCGCCCTGTACAGGGGGCAGAGTGAAGCTTTCTTT
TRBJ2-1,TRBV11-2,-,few,CASSHRTSYNEQFF,TGTGCCAGCAGCCACCGGACCTCTTACAATGAGCAGTTCTTC
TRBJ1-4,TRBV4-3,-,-,CASSQDLRGEEEKLFF,TGCGCCAGCAGCCAAGATCTGAGAGGGGAGGAGGAAAAACTGTTTTTT
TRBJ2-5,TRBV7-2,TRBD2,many,CASSLEPGGGMETQYF,TGTGCCAGCAGCTTAGAACCGGGGGGGGGTATGGAGACCCAGTACTTC
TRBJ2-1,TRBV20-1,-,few,CSAYPISGVSYNEQFF,TGCAGTGCTTACCCAATATCGGGGGTTTCCTACAATGAGCAGTTCTTC
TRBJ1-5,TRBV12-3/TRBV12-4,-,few,CASSLRSAGLRPQHF,TGTGCCAGCAGTTTAAGGTCGGCGGGCCTTAGGCCCCAGCATTTT
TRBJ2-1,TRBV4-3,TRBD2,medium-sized,CASSQETSGGYNEQFF,TGCGCCAGCAGCCAAGAGACTAGCGGGGGGTACAATGAGCAGTTCTTC
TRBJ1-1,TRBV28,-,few,CASSLWIGNTEAFF,TGTGCCAGCAGTTTATGGATAGGGAACACTGAAGCTTTCTTT
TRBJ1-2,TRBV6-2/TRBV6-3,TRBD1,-,CASRSGGNYGYTF,TGTGCCAGCAGATCAGGGGGCAACTATGGCTACACCTTC
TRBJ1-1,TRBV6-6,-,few,CASSSLGGESEAFF,TGTGCCAGCAGTTCCCTGGGAGGGGAGTCTGAAGCTTTCTTT
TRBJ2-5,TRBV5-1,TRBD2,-,CASSPSGTREGETQYF,TGCGCCAGCAGCCCTTCCGGGACTAGAGAAGGGGAGACCCAGTACTTC
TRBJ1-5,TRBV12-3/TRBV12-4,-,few,CASSWTHSNQPQHF,TGTGCCAGCAGTTGGACTCATAGCAATCAGCCCCAGCATTTT
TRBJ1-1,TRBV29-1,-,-,CSVSLRGDTEAFF,TGCAGCGTTTCTTTACGGGGGGACACTGAAGCTTTCTTT
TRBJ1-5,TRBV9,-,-,CASSVGEGDNQPQHF,TGTGCCAGCAGCGTCGGGGAGGGGGACAATCAGCCCCAGCATTTT
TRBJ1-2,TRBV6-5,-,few,CASSRSKGGGGYTF,TGTGCCAGCAGTCGCTCGAAGGGTGGGGGTGGCTACACCTTC
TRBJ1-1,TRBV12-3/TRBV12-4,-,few,CASSLGIGSSEAFF,TGTGCCAGCAGTCTGGGAATAGGGAGCTCTGAAGCTTTCTTT
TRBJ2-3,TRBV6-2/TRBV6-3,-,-,CASSSTGPTDTQYF,TGTGCCAGCAGCTCCACAGGGCCCACAGATACGCAGTATTTT
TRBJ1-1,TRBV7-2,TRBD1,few,CASSLGTGTWNTEAFF,TGTGCCAGCAGCCTCGGGACAGGGACTTGGAACACTGAAGCTTTCTTT
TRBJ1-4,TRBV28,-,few,CASRTTATNEKLFF,TGTGCCAGCAGAACAACTGCAACTAATGAAAAACTGTTTTTT
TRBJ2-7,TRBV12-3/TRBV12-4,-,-,CASSTRDGIYEQYF,TGTGCCAGCAGTACCCGGGACGGAATCTACGAGCAGTACTTC
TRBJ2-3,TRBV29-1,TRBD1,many,CSVDKRTGDRDTQYF,TGCAGCGTTGATAAAAGGACAGGGGATAGGGATACGCAGTATTTT
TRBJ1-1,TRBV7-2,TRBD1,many,CASSLKTGGTEAFF,TGTGCCAGCAGCTTAAAAACAGGGGGTACTGAAGCTTTCTTT
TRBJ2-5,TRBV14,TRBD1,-,CASSPWTGIVSQETQYF,TGTGCCAGCAGCCCATGGACAGGAATAGTAAGCCAAGAGACCCAGTACTTC
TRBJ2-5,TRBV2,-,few,CASSSDRWETQYF,TGTGCCAGCAGTTCGGACCGATGGGAGACCCAGTACTTC
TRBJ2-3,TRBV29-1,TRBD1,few,CSVTTGGLGDTQYF,TGCAGCGTTACAACAGGGGGCTTGGGAGATACGCAGTATTTT
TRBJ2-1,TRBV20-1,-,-,CSAPTGVAGAYNEQFF,TGCAGTGCTCCCACCGGGGTGGCAGGGGCCTACAATGAGCAGTTCTTC
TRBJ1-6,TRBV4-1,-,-,CASRDPRGISPLHF,TGCGCCAGCCGGGACCCCCGGGGAATCTCACCCCTCCACTTT
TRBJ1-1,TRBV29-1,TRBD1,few,CSVEFRDRDTEAFF,TGCAGCGTTGAATTCCGGGACAGGGATACTGAAGCTTTCTTT
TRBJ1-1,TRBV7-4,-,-,CASSPAGEAFF,TGTGCCAGCAGCCCCGCCGGGGAAGCTTTCTTT
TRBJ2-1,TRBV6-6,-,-,CASSYSGTDNEQFF,TGTGCCAGCAGTTACTCAGGGACGGACAATGAGCAGTTCTTC
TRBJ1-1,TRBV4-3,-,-,CASSQSLEEGYAEAFF,TGCGCCAGCAGCCAATCTTTAGAAGAGGGTTACGCTGAAGCTTTCTTT
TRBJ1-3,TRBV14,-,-,CASSQFSGNTIYF,TGTGCCAGCAGCCAATTCTCTGGAAACACCATATATTTT
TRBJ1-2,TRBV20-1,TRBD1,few,CSASLTGAAGGYTF,TGCAGTGCTAGTCTAACAGGGGCGGCCGGTGGCTACACCTTC
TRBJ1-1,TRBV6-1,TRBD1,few,CASRTEGQLMNTEAFF,TGTGCCAGCAGGACTGAGGGACAGCTTATGAACACTGAAGCTTTCTTT
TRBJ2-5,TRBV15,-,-,CATSGEDSSETQYF,TGTGCCACCAGCGGGGAGGACAGTTCTGAGACCCAGTACTTC
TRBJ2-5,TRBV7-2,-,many,CASSFSSQETQYF,TGTGCCAGCAGCTTCAGTTCCCAAGAGACCCAGTACTTC
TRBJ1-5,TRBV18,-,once,CASSPQRTVGTQPQHF,TGTGCCAGCTCACCACAAAGGACCGTGGGGACTCAGCCCCAGCATTTT
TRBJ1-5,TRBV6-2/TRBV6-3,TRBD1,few,CASTGTGGNQPQHF,TGTGCCAGCACCGGGACAGGGGGCAATCAGCCCCAGCATTTT
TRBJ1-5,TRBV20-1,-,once,CSAQSGLNQPQHF,TGCAGCGCCCAATCAGGCCTGAATCAGCCCCAGCATTTT
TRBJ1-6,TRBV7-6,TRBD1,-,CASSLGTGGNDSPLHF,TGTGCCAGCAGCCTAGGGACAGGGGGCAATGATTCACCCCTCCACTTT
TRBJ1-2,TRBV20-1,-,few,CSARKSGTNYGYTF,TGCAGTGCTAGAAAATCGGGAACGAACTATGGCTACACCTTC
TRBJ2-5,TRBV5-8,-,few,CASSFTGLHTETQYF,TGTGCCAGCAGCTTCACCGGACTCCATACAGAGACCCAGTACTTC
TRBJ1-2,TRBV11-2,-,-,CASSLGGPTPNTF,TGTGCCAGCAGCTTAGGGGGACCGACGCCGAACACCTTC
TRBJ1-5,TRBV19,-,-,CASGASNQPQHF,TGTGCCAGTGGGGCAAGCAATCAGCCCCAGCATTTT
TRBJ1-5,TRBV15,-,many,CATSRVGQISNQPQHF,TGTGCCACCAGCAGAGTAGGACAGATTAGCAATCAGCCCCAGCATTTT
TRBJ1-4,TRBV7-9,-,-,CASSSGGIEKLFF,TGTGCCAGCAGCTCCGGGGGGATCGAAAAACTGTTTTTT
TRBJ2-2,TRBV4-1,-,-,CASSREDTANTGELFF,TGCGCCAGCAGCCGCGAGGATACCGCGAACACCGGGGAGCTGTTTTTT
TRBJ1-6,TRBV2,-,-,CASSEAAVSPLHF,TGTGCCAGCAGTGAAGCTGCCGTTTCACCCCTCCACTTT
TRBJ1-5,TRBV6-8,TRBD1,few,CASRQGNQPQHF,TGTGCCAGCAGACAGGGGAATCAGCCCCAGCATTTT
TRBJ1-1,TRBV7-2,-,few,CASSSLSFPSTEAFF,TGTGCCAGCAGCTCCCTTTCGTTTCCGAGCACTGAAGCTTTCTTT
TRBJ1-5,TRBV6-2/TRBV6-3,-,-,CASSWHRNPNQPQHF,TGTGCCAGCAGTTGGCACAGGAACCCAAATCAGCCCCAGCATTTT
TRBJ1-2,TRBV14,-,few,CASSQTTGTGYTF,TGTGCCAGCAGCCAAACCACAGGGACCGGCTACACCTTC